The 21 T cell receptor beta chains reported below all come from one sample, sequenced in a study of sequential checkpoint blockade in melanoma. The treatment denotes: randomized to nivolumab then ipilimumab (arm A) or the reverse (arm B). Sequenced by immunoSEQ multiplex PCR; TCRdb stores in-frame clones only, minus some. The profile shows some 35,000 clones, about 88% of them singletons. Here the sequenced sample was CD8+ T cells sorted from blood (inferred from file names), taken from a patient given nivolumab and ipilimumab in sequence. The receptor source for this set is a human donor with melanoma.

CDR3 nucleotide sequence: TGTGCCAGCAGCCAAGAAAGCGGGAGAGAGACCCAGTACTTC. Its translation: CASSQESGRETQYF. The rearrangement links TRBV5-4 to TRBJ2-5; 8 nucleotides match TRBD2. The CDR3 spans 14 residues. The germline V gene has CDR1 SGHNT and CDR2 YYREEE (reference sequence). V lost 4 bases and J lost 4; bases outside the gene matches: 6.

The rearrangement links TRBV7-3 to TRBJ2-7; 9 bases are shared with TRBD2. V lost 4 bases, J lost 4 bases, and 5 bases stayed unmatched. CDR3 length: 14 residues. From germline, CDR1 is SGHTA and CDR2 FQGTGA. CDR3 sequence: CASSYSGSRYEQYF. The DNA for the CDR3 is TGTGCCAGCAGCTATAGCGGGAGTCGTTACGAGCAGTACTTC.

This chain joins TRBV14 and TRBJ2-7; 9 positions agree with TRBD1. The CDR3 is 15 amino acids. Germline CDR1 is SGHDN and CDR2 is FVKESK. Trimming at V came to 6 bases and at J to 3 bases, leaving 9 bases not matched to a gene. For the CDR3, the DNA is TGTGCCAGCAGTCAGGGACAGGGCCCATTCTACGAGCAGTACGTC. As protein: CASSQGQGPFYEQYV.

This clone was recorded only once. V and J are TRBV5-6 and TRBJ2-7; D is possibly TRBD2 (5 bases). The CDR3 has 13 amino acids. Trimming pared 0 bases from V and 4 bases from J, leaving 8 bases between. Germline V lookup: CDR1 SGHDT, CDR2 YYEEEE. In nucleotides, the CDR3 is TGTGCCAGCAGCTTGGTTGGACTTTACGAGCAGTACGTC. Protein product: CASSLVGLYEQYV.

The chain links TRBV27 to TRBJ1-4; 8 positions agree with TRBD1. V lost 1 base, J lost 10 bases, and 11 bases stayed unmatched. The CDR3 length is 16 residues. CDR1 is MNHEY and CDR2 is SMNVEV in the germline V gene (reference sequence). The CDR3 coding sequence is TGTGCCAGCAGTTTATTGGGGCAGGGGGCTGAGGGAAAACTGTTTTTT. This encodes CASSLLGQGAEGKLFF.

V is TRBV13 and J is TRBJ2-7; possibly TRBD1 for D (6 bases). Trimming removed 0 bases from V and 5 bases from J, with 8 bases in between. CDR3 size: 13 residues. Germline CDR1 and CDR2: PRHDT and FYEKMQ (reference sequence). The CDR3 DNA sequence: TGTGCCAGCAGCTTAGGTAGGGGGAACGAGCAGTACGTC. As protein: CASSLGRGNEQYV.

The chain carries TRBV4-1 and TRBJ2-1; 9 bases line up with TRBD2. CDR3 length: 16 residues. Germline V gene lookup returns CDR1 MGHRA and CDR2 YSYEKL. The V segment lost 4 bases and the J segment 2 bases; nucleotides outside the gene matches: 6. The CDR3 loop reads CASSLAGGGAYNEQFF. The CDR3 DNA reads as TGCGCCAGCAGCCTTGCGGGAGGGGGAGCCTACAATGAGCAGTTCTTC.

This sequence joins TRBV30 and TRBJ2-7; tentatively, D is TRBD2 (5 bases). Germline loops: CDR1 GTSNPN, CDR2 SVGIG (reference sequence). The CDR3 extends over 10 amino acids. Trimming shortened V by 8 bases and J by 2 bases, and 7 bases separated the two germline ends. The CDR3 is CAGGTYEQYF. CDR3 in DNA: TGTGCCGGAGGCACCTACGAGCAGTACTTC.

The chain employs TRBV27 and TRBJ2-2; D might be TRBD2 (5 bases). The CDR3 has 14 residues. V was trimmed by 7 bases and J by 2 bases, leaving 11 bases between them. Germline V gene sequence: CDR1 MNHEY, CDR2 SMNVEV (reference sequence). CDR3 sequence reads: CASTETSNTGELFF. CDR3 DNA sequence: TGTGCCAGCACCGAAACTAGTAACACCGGGGAGCTGTTTTTT.

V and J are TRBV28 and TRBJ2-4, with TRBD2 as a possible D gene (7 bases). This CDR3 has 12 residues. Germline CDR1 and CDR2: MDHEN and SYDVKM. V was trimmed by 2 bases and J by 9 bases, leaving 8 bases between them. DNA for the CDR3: TGTGCCAGCAGTTTAGGGGGGGCCATTCAGTACTTC. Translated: CASSLGGAIQYF.

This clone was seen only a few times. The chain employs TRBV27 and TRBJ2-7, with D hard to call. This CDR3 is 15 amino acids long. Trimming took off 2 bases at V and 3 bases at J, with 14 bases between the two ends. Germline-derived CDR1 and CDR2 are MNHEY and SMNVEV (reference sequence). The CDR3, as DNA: TGTGCCAGCAGTTTAAACACAATAACCCTCTACGAGCAGTACTTC. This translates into CASSLNTITLYEQYF.

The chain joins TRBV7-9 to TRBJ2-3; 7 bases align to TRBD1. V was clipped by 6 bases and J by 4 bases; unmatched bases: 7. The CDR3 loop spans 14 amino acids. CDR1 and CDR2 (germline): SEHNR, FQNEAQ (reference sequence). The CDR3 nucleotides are TGTGCCAGCAGACAAGACAGGGCCGCAGATACGCAGTATTTT. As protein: CASRQDRAADTQYF. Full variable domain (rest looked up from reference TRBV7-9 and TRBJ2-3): DTGVSQNPRHKITKRGQNVTFRCDPISEHNRLYWYRQTLGQGPEFLTYFQNEAQLEKSRLLSDRFSAERPKGSFSTLEIQRTEQGDSAMYLCASRQDRAADTQYFGPGTRLTVL.

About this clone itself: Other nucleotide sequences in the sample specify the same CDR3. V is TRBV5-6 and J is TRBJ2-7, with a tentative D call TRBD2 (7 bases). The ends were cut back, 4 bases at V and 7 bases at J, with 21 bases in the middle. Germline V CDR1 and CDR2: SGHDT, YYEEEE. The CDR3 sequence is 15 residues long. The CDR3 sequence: CASSPEGGDLWEQYF. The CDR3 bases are TGTGCCAGCAGCCCGGAGGGGGGGGATCTGTGGGAGCAGTACTTC.

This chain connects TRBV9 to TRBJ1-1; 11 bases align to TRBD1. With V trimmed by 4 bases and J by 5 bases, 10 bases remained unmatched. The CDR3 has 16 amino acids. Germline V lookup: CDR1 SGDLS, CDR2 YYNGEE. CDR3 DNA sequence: TGTGCCAGCAGCCCCTCAAGGGGGACAGGGGGAACTGAAGCTTTCTTT. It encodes CASSPSRGTGGTEAFF.

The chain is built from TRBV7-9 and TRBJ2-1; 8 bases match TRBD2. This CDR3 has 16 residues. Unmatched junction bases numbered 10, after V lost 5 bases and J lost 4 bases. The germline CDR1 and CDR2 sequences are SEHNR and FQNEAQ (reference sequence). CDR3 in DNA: TGTGCCAGCAGCGTCACTAGCGGCGAAAATTACAATGAGCAGTTCTTC. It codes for CASSVTSGENYNEQFF.

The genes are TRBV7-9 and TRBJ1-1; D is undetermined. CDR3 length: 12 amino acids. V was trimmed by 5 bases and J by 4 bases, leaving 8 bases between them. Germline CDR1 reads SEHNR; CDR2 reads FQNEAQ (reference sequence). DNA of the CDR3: TGTGCCAGCAGCCCTGCGGCCACTGAAGCTTTCTTT. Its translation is CASSPAATEAFF.

This CDR3 is CASSRLAGGSTDTQYF. The DNA for the CDR3 is TGCGCCAGCAGCAGACTAGCGGGGGGTAGCACAGATACGCAGTATTTT. The chain uses TRBV5-1 and TRBJ2-3; 13 nucleotides align to TRBD2. The CDR3 runs to 16 residues. The V segment lost 4 bases and the J segment 0 bases; nucleotides outside the gene matches: 2. Germline V gene data show CDR1 as SGHRS and CDR2 as YFSETQ.

The chain's CDR3 is CASSLLAPQSYNEQFF. The CDR3 nucleotides are TGTGCCAGCAGTTTGCTAGCCCCTCAATCCTACAATGAGCAGTTCTTC. The chain couples TRBV27 to TRBJ2-1, with D maybe TRBD2 (5 bases). Germline V gene sequence: CDR1 MNHEY, CDR2 SMNVEV (reference sequence). CDR3 length: 16 residues. Trimming took 3 bases from V and 1 from J, leaving 13 bases between them.

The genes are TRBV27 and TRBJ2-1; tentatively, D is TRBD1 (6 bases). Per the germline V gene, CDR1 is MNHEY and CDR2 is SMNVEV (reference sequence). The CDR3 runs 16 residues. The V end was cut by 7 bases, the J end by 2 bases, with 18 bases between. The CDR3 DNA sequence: TGTGCCAGCACGGCTGTTATAGGGACAACCTACAATGAGCAGTTCTTC. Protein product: CASTAVIGTTYNEQFF.

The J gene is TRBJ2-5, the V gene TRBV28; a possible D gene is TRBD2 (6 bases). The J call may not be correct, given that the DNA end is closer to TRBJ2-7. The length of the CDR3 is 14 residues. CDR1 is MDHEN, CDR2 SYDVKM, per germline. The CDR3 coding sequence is TGTGCCAGCAGACGCCGGGACTTTCCTGACGAGCAGTACTTC. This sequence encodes CASRRRDFPDEQYF.

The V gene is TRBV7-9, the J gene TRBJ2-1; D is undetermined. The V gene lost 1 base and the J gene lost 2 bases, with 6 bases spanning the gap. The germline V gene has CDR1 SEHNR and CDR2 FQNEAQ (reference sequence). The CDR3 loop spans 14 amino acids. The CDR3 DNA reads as TGTGCCAGCAGCTTAGGCCTAGCCTACAATGAGCAGTTCTTC. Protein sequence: CASSLGLAYNEQFF.